This passage covers 26 T cell receptor beta chains from one sample sequenced in a study of Graves' ophthalmopathy and Graves' hyperthyroidism. RNA transcripts served as template for amplifying TCR beta CDR3 sequences. HTBI-primed first-round RT-PCR preceded second-round multiplex PCR. TCRdb recomputed calls from the multiplex PCR reads with MiXCR, one row per CDR3 protein. The sample holds about 210,000 distinct CDR3 sequences, under 30% seen once. Specimen: peripheral blood. These TCRs come from a man in his forties or fifties with Graves' ophthalmopathy.

The V call is TRBV6-5, the J call TRBJ1-3, with D perhaps TRBD1 (5 bases). CDR1 is MNHEY, CDR2 SVGAGI, per germline. Trimming took 3 bases from V and 4 from J, leaving 10 bases between them. The CDR3 sequence is 14 residues long. CDR3 in amino acids: CASSYQGLGNTIYF. As DNA, the CDR3 is TGTGCCAGCAGTTATCAGGGACTGGGAAACACCATATATTTT.

This clonotype has ten or more counts. V usage is TRBV7-2 and J usage is TRBJ2-5, with D unresolved. There are 13 residues in the CDR3. Germline V gives CDR1 SGHTA, CDR2 FQGNSA. V lost 2 bases to trimming and J lost 4 bases, with 8 bases between them. DNA for the CDR3: TGTGCCAGCAGCTTATCCGCACGAGAGACCCAGTACTTC. The encoded protein is CASSLSARETQYF.

This clonotype has ten or more counts. The rearrangement joins TRBV10-1 to TRBJ2-5; 8 bases are shared with TRBD2. CDR3 length: 13 residues. J was trimmed by 4 bases and V by 2 bases; bases with no gene match: 0. CDR1 and CDR2 from the germline V gene are WNHNN and SYGVQD (reference sequence). CDR3 sequence reads: CASSESGRETQYF. The DNA of the CDR3 is TGCGCCAGCAGTGAGAGCGGGAGAGAGACCCAGTACTTC.

The chain carries TRBV12-3 or TRBV12-4 and TRBJ1-6; no firm D call. This CDR3 contains 14 residues. V was trimmed by 6 bases and J by 7 bases, leaving 13 bases between them. The CDR3 loop reads CASRYTVINSPLHF. The CDR3 coding sequence is TGTGCCAGCAGATATACGGTGATAAATTCACCCCTCCACTTT.

This clonotype was recorded many times. The V gene is TRBV12-3 or TRBV12-4, the J gene TRBJ1-5, with D hard to call. The CDR3 is 15 amino acids. The V and J ends lost 2 bases and 0 bases respectively, with 8 bases between them. DNA of the CDR3: TGTGCCAGCAGTTTACGACACGATAGCAATCAGCCCCAGCATTTT. Protein product: CASSLRHDSNQPQHF.

On this clonotype: Since a much larger clone is just one base distant, this may be a read error. The rearrangement joins TRBV28 to TRBJ1-1; unclear D gene. This CDR3 contains 14 residues. Germline V lookup: CDR1 MDHEN, CDR2 SYDVKM. The CDR3 here is CVSSSQELNTEAFF. The CDR3 DNA sequence: TGTGTCAGCAGTTCCCAGGAGTTGAACACTGAAGCTTTCTTT.

This clonotype was seen ten or more times. The V call is TRBV12-3 or TRBV12-4, the J call TRBJ2-5, with 10 positions matching TRBD2. The J segment lost 5 bases and the V segment lost 6 bases, leaving 18 bases of the junction unmatched. The CDR3 extends over 18 amino acids. The CDR3 spells CASSADPVYSGRWETQYF. The CDR3 nucleotides are TGTGCCAGCAGCGCCGACCCGGTATATAGCGGGAGGTGGGAGACCCAGTACTTC.

In this sample, this clonotype turned up many times. The J gene is TRBJ2-5, the V gene TRBV29-1, with 7 bases matching TRBD2. Germline CDR1 reads SQVTM; CDR2 reads ANQGSEA. With V trimmed by 3 bases and J by 5 bases, 3 bases remained unmatched. The CDR3 covers 12 residues. The CDR3, as DNA: TGCAGCGTTGACCGGGGAGGGGAGACCCAGTACTTC. This gives the protein CSVDRGGETQYF.

The chain has TRBV27 and TRBJ1-6, with unresolved D. This CDR3 is 16 amino acids long. With 4 bases removed from V and 0 bases from J, the gap between germline ends came to 10 bases. The germline CDR1 and CDR2 sequences are MNHEY and SMNVEV (reference sequence). CDR3 loop: CASSSQESSYNSPLHF. The CDR3 region has the DNA TGTGCCAGCAGTTCCCAGGAGAGCTCCTATAATTCACCCCTCCACTTT.

This clonotype was counted at least ten times. J is TRBJ2-7 and V is TRBV7-9, with TRBD2 matching 9 bases. CDR1 is SEHNR, CDR2 FQNEAQ, per germline (reference sequence). J lost 2 bases, V lost 4 bases, and 6 bases had no gene match. CDR3 length equals 15 residues. The CDR3 DNA reads as TGTGCCAGCAGCTCCGGGACTAGCTCAACCTACGAGCAGTACTTC. Protein: CASSSGTSSTYEQYF. Using reference TRBV7-9 and TRBJ2-7 for the parts outside the CDR3, the full variable domain is DTGVSQNPRHKITKRGQNVTFRCDPISEHNRLYWYRQTLGQGPEFLTYFQNEAQLEKSRLLSDRFSAERPKGSFSTLEIQRTEQGDSAMYLCASSSGTSSTYEQYFGPGTRLTVT.

This clonotype was counted ten times or more. This sequence joins TRBV4-2 and TRBJ2-7, with 13 bases fitting TRBD2. CDR1 LGHNA and CDR2 YNFKEQ come from the germline V gene. The CDR3 consists of 17 residues. V lost 1 base and J lost 2; bases outside the gene matches: 5. CDR3 nucleotides: TGTGCCAGCAGCCAAGTTGTGGGGACTAGCGGGACCTACGAGCAGTACTTC. As protein: CASSQVVGTSGTYEQYF.

For the CDR3, the DNA is TGTGCCAGTACTTCCGGGACAGGGGGGTCTCTGCATGGCTACACCTTC. It translates to CASTSGTGGSLHGYTF. V is TRBV19 and J is TRBJ1-2; 11 bases align to TRBD1. Germline loops: CDR1 LNHDA, CDR2 SQIVND (reference sequence). With V trimmed by 7 bases and J by 6 bases, 13 bases remained unmatched. CDR3 length equals 16 residues.

This clonotype was counted ten times or more. The CDR3 is CASSIDREIYEQYF. The CDR3 DNA is TGTGCCAGTAGTATAGACAGGGAGATCTACGAGCAGTACTTC. V is TRBV19 and J is TRBJ2-7, with D perhaps assigned TRBD1 or TRBD2 (5 bases each). The CDR3 spans 14 residues. V was pared by 0 bases and J by 3 bases, with 9 bases between. Germline CDR1 reads LNHDA; CDR2 reads SQIVND (reference sequence).

The chain links TRBV6-2 or TRBV6-3 to TRBJ1-5; 8 nucleotides line up with TRBD1. Trimming at V came to 2 bases and at J to 13 bases, leaving 13 bases not matched to a gene. Looked up from germline, CDR1 is MNHEY and CDR2 is SVGEGT. The CDR3 loop spans 15 amino acids. CDR3 DNA sequence: TGTGCCAGCAGTTACAAGCCGTGGACAGGGCGAGGACAGCATTTT. Translated, it gives CASSYKPWTGRGQHF.

This clonotype was observed at least ten times. The chain couples TRBV19 to TRBJ2-7, with a possible D match to TRBD1 (7 bases). The CDR3 length is 15 residues. V gave up 5 bases and J gave up 6 bases, with 20 bases separating them. Germline V gives CDR1 LNHDA, CDR2 SQIVND (reference sequence). This CDR3 is CASSPAGTAFAEQYF. CDR3 bases: TGTGCCAGTAGTCCGGCGGGGACAGCCTTCGCCGAGCAGTACTTC.

This clonotype was seen many times. The chain uses TRBV11-2 and TRBJ1-1; D may be TRBD1 (5 bases). The CDR3 spans 15 residues. The ends were cut back, 1 base at V and 0 bases at J, with 9 bases in the middle. The germline V gene has CDR1 SGHAT and CDR2 FQNNGV. CDR3 loop: CASSLVRGMNTEAFF. The DNA for the CDR3 is TGTGCCAGCAGCTTAGTTAGGGGCATGAACACTGAAGCTTTCTTT.

The sample holds many counts of this clonotype. The chain links TRBV5-1 to TRBJ1-1; D is perhaps TRBD1 (5 bases). There are 15 residues in the CDR3. Trimming left V 0 bases short and J 4 bases short, with 13 bases between. Germline assignment: CDR1 SGHRS and CDR2 YFSETQ. The CDR3 protein is CASSLGSGLSTEAFF. The CDR3 DNA reads as TGCGCCAGCAGCTTGGGATCAGGGTTGAGCACTGAAGCTTTCTTT.

At least ten counts were recorded for this clonotype. The V call is TRBV20-1, the J call TRBJ2-7; 8 nucleotides agree with TRBD1. Germline values: CDR1 DFQATT, CDR2 SNEGSKA (reference sequence). CDR3 length equals 15 residues. The V gene end was trimmed by 2 bases and the J gene end by 6 bases; junction bases not matched to a gene: 12. CDR3 sequence (DNA): TGCAGTGCTAGACCCACCGGACAGGGCACTGGCGAGCAGTACTTC. It yields the protein CSARPTGQGTGEQYF.

In this sample, this clonotype turned up many times. The genes are TRBV4-3 and TRBJ1-1; D gene ambiguous. The CDR3 contains 14 residues. The germline V gene encodes CDR1 LGHNA and CDR2 YSLEER. The V end lost 3 bases, the J end lost 5 bases, and 13 bases lay between the germline ends. The CDR3, as DNA: TGCGCCAGCAGCCACGGTCCCCTGGGGACTGAAGCTTTCTTT. Its translation is CASSHGPLGTEAFF.

This clonotype was recorded at least ten times. The genes are TRBV28 and TRBJ1-5, with D uncertain. Germline CDR1 MDHEN, CDR2 SYDVKM. This CDR3 region has 11 residues. The V end was cut by 3 bases, the J end by 6 bases, with 3 bases between. The CDR3 coding sequence is TGTGCCAGCAGTTTGGGTCAGCCCCAGCATTTT. Amino acids: CASSLGQPQHF.

The sample holds many counts of this clonotype. The chain joins TRBV5-1 to TRBJ2-5, with a weak D call TRBD2 (5 bases). V shed 4 bases and J shed 4 bases, with 11 bases lying between them. The CDR3 spans 13 residues. The germline gives CDR1 SGHRS, CDR2 YFSETQ. The CDR3 region has the DNA TGCGCCAGCAGCGCGGGTGCTTCAGAGACCCAGTACTTC. The encoded protein is CASSAGASETQYF.

The sample holds many counts of this clonotype. The chain uses TRBV28 and TRBJ1-2; tentative D call: TRBD1 (5 bases). Germline lookup yields CDR1 MDHEN and CDR2 SYDVKM. The CDR3 loop spans 17 amino acids. Trimming cost V 2 bases and J 6 bases, with 22 bases left between them. CDR3 residues: CASSLPTDPGHGHGYTF. The DNA of the CDR3 is TGTGCCAGCAGTTTACCTACAGACCCCGGACACGGTCATGGCTACACCTTC.

The genes are TRBV6-5 and TRBJ2-7; TRBD2 matches 12 bases. This CDR3 contains 13 residues. Losses at the gene ends were 4 bases for V and 10 bases for J; bases not matched to a gene: 5. Germline CDR1 and CDR2: MNHEY and SVGAGI. CDR3 amino acids: CASSSSTSGSQYF. The CDR3 DNA reads TGTGCCAGCAGTTCCTCGACTAGCGGGAGCCAGTACTTC.

The rearrangement links TRBV29-1 to TRBJ2-7; no reliable D call. The CDR3 has 10 residues. CDR1 is SQVTM and CDR2 is ANQGSEA in the germline V gene. For the CDR3, the DNA is TGCAGTGCGATGGACTACGAGCAGTACTTC. Translating gives CSAMDYEQYF.

This chain uses TRBV12-3 or TRBV12-4 with TRBJ2-5; D is possibly TRBD1 or TRBD2 (5 bases each). V was shortened by 3 bases and J by 7 bases, with 9 bases between the two germline ends. The CDR3 consists of 12 residues. The CDR3 reads CASSLGESTQYF. CDR3 sequence (DNA): TGTGCCAGCAGTTTGGGGGAATCGACCCAGTACTTC.

This clonotype was picked up many times. J is TRBJ2-7 and V is TRBV11-1, with TRBD1 identical over 9 bases. The ends lost 5 bases at V and 6 bases at J; junction bases unmatched: 8. Germline V gene data show CDR1 as SGHAT and CDR2 as FQDESV (reference sequence). The CDR3 is 14 residues long. The CDR3 region has the DNA TGTGCCAGCAGCCGGACAGGGGAAGACCTCGAGCAGTACTTC. It codes for CASSRTGEDLEQYF.